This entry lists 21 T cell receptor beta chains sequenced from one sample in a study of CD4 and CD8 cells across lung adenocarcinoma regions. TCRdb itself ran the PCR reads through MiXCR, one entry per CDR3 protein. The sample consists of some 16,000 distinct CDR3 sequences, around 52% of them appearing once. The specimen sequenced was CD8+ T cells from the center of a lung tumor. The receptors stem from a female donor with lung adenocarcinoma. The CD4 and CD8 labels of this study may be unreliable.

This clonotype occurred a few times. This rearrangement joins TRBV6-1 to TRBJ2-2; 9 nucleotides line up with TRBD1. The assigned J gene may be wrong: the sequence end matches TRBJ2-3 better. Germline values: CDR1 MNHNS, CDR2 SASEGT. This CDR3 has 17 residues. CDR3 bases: TGTGCCAGCAGTGTTGGTCGGGGACAGGGAGTCACCGGTGCGCAGTATTTT. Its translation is CASSVGRGQGVTGAQYF.

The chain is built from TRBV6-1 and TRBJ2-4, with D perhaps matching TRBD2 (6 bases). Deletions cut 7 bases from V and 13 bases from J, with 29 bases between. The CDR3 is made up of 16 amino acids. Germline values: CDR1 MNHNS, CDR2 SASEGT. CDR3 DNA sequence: TGTGCCAGCACCCCCGCGGGGCTGGGAGCCAAAGACACGCAGTACTTC. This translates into CASTPAGLGAKDTQYF.

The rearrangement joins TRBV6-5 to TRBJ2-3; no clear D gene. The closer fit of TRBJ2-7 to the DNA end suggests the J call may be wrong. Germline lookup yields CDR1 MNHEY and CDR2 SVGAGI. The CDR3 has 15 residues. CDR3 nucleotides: TGTGCCAGCAGTTACGCCGACTTCCGGTGGAACGAGCAGTACTTC. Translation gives CASSYADFRWNEQYF.

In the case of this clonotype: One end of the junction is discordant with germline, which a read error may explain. The CDR3 coding sequence is TGTGTGAGCCGTGCTACGGGGCTGTCAGCCACAAATATTCAGTATTTC. This sequence encodes CVSRATGLSATNIQYF. V is TRBV6-1 and J is TRBJ2-4; D possibly matches TRBD1 or TRBD2 (5 bases each). This CDR3 contains 16 residues. CDR1 and CDR2 (germline): MNHNS, SASEGT.

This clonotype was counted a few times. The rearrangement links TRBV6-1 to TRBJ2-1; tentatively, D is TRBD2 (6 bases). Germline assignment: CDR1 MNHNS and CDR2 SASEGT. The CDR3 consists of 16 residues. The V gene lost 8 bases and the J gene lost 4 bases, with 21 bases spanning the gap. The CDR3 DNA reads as TGTGCCAGCGGGATTTCCGCGGGAAGAGGGTACAATGAGCAGTTCTTC. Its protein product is CASGISAGRGYNEQFF.

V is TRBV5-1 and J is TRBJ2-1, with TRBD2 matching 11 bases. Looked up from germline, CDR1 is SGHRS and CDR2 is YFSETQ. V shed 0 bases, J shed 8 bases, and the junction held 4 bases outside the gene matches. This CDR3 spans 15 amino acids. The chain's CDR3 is CASSLVAGGGDEQFF. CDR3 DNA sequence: TGCGCCAGCAGCTTGGTAGCGGGGGGGGGGGATGAGCAGTTCTTC.

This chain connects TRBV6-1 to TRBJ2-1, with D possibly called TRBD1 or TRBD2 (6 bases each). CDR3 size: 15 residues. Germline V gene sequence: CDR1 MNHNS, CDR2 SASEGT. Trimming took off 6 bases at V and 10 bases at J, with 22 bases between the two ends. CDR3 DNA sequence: TGTGCCAGCAGGGAGGGGGGACGATGGTCCTACGAGCAGTTCTTC. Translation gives CASREGGRWSYEQFF.

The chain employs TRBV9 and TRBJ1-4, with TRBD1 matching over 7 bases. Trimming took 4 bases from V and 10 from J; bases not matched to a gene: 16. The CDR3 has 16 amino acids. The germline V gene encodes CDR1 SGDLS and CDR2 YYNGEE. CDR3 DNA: TGTGCCAGCAGCCCCCCCGGCGTGGGTCAGGGGGGAAAACTGTTTTTT. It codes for CASSPPGVGQGGKLFF.

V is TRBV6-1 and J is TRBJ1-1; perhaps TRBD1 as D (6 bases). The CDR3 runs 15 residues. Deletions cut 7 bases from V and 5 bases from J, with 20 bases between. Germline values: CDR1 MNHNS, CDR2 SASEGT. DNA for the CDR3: TGTGCCAGCATGAGGTTAGGGGGTGGGGAAACTGAAGCTTTCTTT. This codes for CASMRLGGGETEAFF.

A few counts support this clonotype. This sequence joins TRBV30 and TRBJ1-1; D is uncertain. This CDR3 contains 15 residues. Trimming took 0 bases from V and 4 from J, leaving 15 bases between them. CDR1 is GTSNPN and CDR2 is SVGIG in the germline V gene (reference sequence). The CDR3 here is CAWSVLRGFGTEAFF. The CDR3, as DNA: TGTGCCTGGAGTGTACTCCGAGGTTTTGGCACTGAAGCTTTCTTT. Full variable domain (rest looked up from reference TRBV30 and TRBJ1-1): SQTIHQWPATLVQPVGSPLSLECTVEGTSNPNLYWYRQAAGRGLQLLFYSVGIGQISSEVPQNLSASRPQDRQFILSSKKLLLSDSGFYLCAWSVLRGFGTEAFFGQGTRLTVV.

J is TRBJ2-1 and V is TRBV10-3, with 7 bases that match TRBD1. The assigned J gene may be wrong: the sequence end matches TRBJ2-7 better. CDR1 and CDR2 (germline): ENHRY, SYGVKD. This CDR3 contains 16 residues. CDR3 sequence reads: CAISESGAGGSYEQYF. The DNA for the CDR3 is TGTGCCATCAGTGAGTCGGGGGCAGGGGGCTCCTACGAGCAGTACTTC.

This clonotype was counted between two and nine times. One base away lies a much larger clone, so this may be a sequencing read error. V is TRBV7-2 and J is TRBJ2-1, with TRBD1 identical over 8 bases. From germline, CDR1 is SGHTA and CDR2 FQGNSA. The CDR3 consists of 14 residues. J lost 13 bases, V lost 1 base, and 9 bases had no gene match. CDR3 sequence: CASSLGTGQETQFF. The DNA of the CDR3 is TGTGCCAGCAGCTTAGGGACAGGGCAAGAGACCCAGTTCTTC.

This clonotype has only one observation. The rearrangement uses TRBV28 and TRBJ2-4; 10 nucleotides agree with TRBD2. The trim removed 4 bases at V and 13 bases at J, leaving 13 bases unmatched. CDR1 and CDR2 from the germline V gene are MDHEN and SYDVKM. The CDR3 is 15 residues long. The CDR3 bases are TGTGCCAGCAGTTGGCCTAGCGGGGGTCGCAGTGAGCAGTACTTC. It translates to CASSWPSGGRSEQYF.

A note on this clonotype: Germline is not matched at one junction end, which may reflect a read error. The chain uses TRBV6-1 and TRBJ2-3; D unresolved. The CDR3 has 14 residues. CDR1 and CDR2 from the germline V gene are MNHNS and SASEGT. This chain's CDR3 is CASRKAVRTETLYF. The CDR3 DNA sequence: TGTGCCAGCAGGAAGGCTGTGCGCACCGAGACGCTGTATTTT.

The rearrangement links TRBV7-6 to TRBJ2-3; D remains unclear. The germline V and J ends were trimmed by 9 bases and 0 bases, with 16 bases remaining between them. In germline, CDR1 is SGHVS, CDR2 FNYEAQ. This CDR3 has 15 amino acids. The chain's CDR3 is CARGFQAVSTDTQYF. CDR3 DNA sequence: TGTGCCAGGGGCTTCCAGGCTGTGAGCACAGATACGCAGTATTTT.

The CDR3 loop reads CASSSAQGAKNTQYF. The CDR3 DNA follows: TGTGCCAGCAGTTCCGCGCAAGGGGCCAAAAATACTCAGTACTTC. The chain is built from TRBV6-5 and TRBJ2-4, with D possibly TRBD1 on 5 matching bases. Trimming removed 4 bases at V and 12 bases at J, with 22 bases between. Looked up from germline, CDR1 is MNHEY and CDR2 is SVGAGI. There are 15 residues in the CDR3.

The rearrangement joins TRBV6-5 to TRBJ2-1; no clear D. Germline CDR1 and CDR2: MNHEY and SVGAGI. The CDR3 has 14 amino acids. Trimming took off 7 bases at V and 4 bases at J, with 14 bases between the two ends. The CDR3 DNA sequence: TGTGCCAGCATTACCAGGACCACGTACAATGAGCAGTTCTTC. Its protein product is CASITRTTYNEQFF.

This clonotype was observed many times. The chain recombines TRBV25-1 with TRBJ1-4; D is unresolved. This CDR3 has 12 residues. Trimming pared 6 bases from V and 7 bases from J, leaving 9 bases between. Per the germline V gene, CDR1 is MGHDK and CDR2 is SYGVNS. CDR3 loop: CASSIATEKLFF. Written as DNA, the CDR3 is TGTGCCAGCAGCATCGCGACTGAAAAACTGTTTTTT.

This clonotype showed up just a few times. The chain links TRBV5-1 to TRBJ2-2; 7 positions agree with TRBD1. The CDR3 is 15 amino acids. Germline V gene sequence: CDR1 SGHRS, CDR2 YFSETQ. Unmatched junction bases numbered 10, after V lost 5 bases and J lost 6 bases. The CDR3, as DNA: TGCGCCAGCAGTTCCGACAGGGTCGGGTCCGGGGAGCTGTTTTTT. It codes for CASSSDRVGSGELFF.

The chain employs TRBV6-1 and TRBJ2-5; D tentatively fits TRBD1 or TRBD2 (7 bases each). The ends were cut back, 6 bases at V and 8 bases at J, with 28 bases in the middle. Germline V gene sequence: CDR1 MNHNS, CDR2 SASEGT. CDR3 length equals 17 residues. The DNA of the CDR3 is TGTGCCAGCAGCGGGGGGCTAGGGGGCGGTGACACAGATACCCAGTACTTC. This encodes CASSGGLGGGDTDTQYF.

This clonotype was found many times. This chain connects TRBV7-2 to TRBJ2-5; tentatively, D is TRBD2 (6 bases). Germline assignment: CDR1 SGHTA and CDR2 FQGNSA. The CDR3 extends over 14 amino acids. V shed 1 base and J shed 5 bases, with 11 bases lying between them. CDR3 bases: TGTGCCAGCAGCTTAGGCGGGACCCACGAGACCCAGTACTTC. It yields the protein CASSLGGTHETQYF.